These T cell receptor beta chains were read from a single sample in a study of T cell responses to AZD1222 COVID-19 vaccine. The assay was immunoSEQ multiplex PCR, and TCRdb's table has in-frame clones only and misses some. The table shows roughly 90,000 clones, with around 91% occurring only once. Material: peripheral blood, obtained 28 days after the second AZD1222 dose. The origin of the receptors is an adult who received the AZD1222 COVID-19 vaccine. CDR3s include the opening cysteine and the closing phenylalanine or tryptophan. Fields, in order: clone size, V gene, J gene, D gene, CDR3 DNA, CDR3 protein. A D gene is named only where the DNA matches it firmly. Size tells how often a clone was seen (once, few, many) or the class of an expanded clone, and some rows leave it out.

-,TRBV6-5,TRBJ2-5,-,TGTGCCAGCAGAAGGGAGCTCGAGACCCAGTACTTC,CASRRELETQYF
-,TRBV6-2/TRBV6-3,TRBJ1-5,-,TGTGCCAGCAGTTACGCCGGGACGGCACCCTATCAGCCCCAGCATTTT,CASSYAGTAPYQPQHF
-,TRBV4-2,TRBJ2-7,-,TGTGCCAGCAGCCAAGGGCGGACCATAACCTACGAGCAGTACTTC,CASSQGRTITYEQYF
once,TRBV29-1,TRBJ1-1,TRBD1,TGCAGCGCCTATGGGGACAGGGATATGAACGCTGAAGCTTTCTTT,CSAYGDRDMNAEAFF
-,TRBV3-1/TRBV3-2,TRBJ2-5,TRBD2,TGTGCCAGCAGCCAAGTTCTAGCGGGGGGTCGAGAGACCCAGTACTTC,CASSQVLAGGRETQYF
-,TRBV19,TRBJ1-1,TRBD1,TGTGCCAGTACCCCTACAGGACAGGGGGTCTCTGAAGCTTTCTTT,CASTPTGQGVSEAFF
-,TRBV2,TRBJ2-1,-,TGTGCCAGCAACAGGCGGGTAGGGGAGAATGAGCAGTTCTTC,CASNRRVGENEQFF
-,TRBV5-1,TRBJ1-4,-,TGCGCCAGCAGCTTGGCCGGGGATAATGAAAAACTGTTTTTT,CASSLAGDNEKLFF
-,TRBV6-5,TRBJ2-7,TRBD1,TGTGCCAGCAGTTTAGGGGACCCGGGACAGGGAAAGGAGCAGTACTTC,CASSLGDPGQGKEQYF
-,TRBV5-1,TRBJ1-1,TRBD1,TGCGCCAGCAGCCCCGCCCAACGACAGGGGCAAGGCGAAGCTTTCTTT,CASSPAQRQGQGEAFF
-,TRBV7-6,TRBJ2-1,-,TGTGCCAGCAGCCCGGCAGGACCGGACAATGAGCAGTTCTTC,CASSPAGPDNEQFF
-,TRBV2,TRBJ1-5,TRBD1,TGTGCCAGTGGGACAGAGGCCAATCAGCCCCAGCATTTT,CASGTEANQPQHF
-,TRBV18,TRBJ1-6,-,TGTGCCAGCTCACTCGGGGCGGGCTCACCCCTCCACTTT,CASSLGAGSPLHF
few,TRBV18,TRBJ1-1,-,TGTGCCAGCTCACCACAACAGGGGAACACTGAAGCTTTCTTT,CASSPQQGNTEAFF
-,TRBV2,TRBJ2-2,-,TGTGCCAGCAAGGTCCGGGGGCTGAACACCGGGGAGCTGTTTTTT,CASKVRGLNTGELFF
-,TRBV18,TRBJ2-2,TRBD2,TGTGCCAGCTCACCTCTACTAGCGGGGGACCTGAACACCGGGGAGCTGTTTTTT,CASSPLLAGDLNTGELFF
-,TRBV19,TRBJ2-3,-,TGTGCCAGTAACCGAGGTCCACAAGCAGATACGCAGTATTTT,CASNRGPQADTQYF
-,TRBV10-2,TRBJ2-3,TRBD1,TGCGCCAGCAGTGAAAGGGGGCGTCAGACAGATACGCAGTATTTT,CASSERGRQTDTQYF
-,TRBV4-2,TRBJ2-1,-,TGTGCCAGCAGCCCCACATTCCCGCTCGCGACAGAGCCCCTCAAGAACAATGAGCAGTTCTTC,CASSPTFPLATEPLKNNEQFF
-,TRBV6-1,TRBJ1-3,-,TGTGCCAGCAGTGAATCTGTTGGAAACACCATATATTTT,CASSESVGNTIYF
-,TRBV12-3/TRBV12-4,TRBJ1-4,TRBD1,TGTGCCAGCAGGTCTGGGACAGCAAAACTGTTTTTT,CASRSGTAKLFF
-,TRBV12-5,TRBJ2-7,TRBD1,TGTGCTAGTGGTAGGGACAGGGTCTACGAGCAGTACTTC,CASGRDRVYEQYF
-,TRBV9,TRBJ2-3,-,TGTGCCAGCAGCGTCGGAACTAGCACAGATACGCAGTATTTT,CASSVGTSTDTQYF
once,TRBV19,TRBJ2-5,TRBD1,TGTGCCAGTACGGGAACCGACAGGGAAATTGGTGGGACCCAGTACTTC,CASTGTDREIGGTQYF
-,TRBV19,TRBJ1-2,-,TGTGCCAGTAGTATAGGCCGTCAGAACTATGGCTACACCTTC,CASSIGRQNYGYTF
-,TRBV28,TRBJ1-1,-,TGTGCCAGCAGTTCCTACGGGACAAACACTGAAGCTTTCTTT,CASSSYGTNTEAFF
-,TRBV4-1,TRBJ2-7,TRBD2,TGCGCCAGCAGCCAGGGACTAGCCTACGAGCAGTACTTC,CASSQGLAYEQYF
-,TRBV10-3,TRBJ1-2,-,TGTGCCATCAGTGAGTCATCCCCAGGGGCGGCTGGCTACACCTTC,CAISESSPGAAGYTF
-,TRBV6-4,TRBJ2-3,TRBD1,TGTGCCAGCAGTGAAACAGGGGCGGCGGCAGATACGCAGTATTTT,CASSETGAAADTQYF
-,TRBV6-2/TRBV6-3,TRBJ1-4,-,TGTGCCAGCAGTTACCTCGAAGAAAAACTGTTTTTT,CASSYLEEKLFF
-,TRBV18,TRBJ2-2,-,TGTGCCAGCTCACCCTATCCCAACACCGGGGAGCTGTTTTTT,CASSPYPNTGELFF
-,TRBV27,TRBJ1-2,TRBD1,TGTGCCAGCAGTTTGGACAGGGCAAACTATGGCTACACCTTC,CASSLDRANYGYTF
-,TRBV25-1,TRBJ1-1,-,TGTGCCAGCAGTGAATTCGGGGGGAGAAATGAAGCTTTCTTT,CASSEFGGRNEAFF
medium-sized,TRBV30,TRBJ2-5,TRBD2,TGTGCCTGGAGTGTTATTGTTGGTAGCGGGGCCGACCAAGAGACCCAGTACTTC,CAWSVIVGSGADQETQYF
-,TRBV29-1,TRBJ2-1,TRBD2,TGCAGCGTGGGGACTAGCGGGGGGGCCTACTACAATGAGCAGTTCTTC,CSVGTSGGAYYNEQFF
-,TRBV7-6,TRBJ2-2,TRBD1,TGTGCCAGCAGCTTAGAACCCCGGCGAGGACAGGGTGTAGCCGGGGAGCTGTTTTTT,CASSLEPRRGQGVAGELFF
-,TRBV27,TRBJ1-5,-,TGTGCCAGCAGGGGGGGTGATCAGCCCCAGCATTTT,CASRGGDQPQHF
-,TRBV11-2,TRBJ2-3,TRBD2,TGTGCCAGCAGCTTCGGACTAGCGGGTATGGATACGCAGTATTTT,CASSFGLAGMDTQYF
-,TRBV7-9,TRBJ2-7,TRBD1,TGTGCCAGCAGCTCCGGACAGGGGACGTACGAGCAGTACTTC,CASSSGQGTYEQYF
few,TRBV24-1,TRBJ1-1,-,TGTGCCACCACAGGGGAAGCTACTGAAGCTTTCTTT,CATTGEATEAFF
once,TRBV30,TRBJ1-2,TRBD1,TGTGCCTCTGCCCGGGACAGCTATGGCTACACCTTC,CASARDSYGYTF
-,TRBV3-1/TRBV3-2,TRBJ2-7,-,TGTGCCAGCAGCAAAGAATTAAGGGGGGAAGTTTACGAGCAGTACTTC,CASSKELRGEVYEQYF
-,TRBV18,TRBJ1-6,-,TGTGCCAGCTCACCACGGGGGGACCAGACTTCACCCCTCCACTTT,CASSPRGDQTSPLHF
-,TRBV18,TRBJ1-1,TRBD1,TGTGCCAGCTCACCCCGGGACAGTTACATGTCCTTCTTT,CASSPRDSYMSFF
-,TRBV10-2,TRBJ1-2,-,TGCGCCAGCAGTGAACAGCGGAGTTATGGCTACACCTTC,CASSEQRSYGYTF
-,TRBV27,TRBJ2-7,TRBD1,TGTGCCAGCAGCATGACAGGGGTTAGAATCTACGAGCAGTACTTC,CASSMTGVRIYEQYF
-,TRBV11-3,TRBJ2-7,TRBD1,TGTGCCAGCAGCTTTAACAGGGGCGGCGAGCAGTACTTC,CASSFNRGGEQYF
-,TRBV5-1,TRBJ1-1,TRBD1,TGCGCCAGCAGCTTGAGAGACAGGGGGCCAGGGAGAACCGTGAACACTGAAGCTTTCTTT,CASSLRDRGPGRTVNTEAFF
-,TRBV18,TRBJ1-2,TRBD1,TGTGCCAGCTCACCAATCTCGGGACAGGGACGCTATGGCTACACCTTC,CASSPISGQGRYGYTF
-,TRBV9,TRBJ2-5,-,TGTGCCAGCAGCCCGCGGCTCGTGGAGACCCAGTACTTC,CASSPRLVETQYF
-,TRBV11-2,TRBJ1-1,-,TGTGCCAGCAGCTTCCACACTGAAGCTTTCTTT,CASSFHTEAFF
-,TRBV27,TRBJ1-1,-,TGTGCCAGCAGTTTACGTGACACGAACACTGAAGCTTTCTTT,CASSLRDTNTEAFF
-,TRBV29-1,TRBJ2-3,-,TGCAGCGCCCCTCGGGGAGATACGCAGTATTTT,CSAPRGDTQYF